This T cell receptor beta chain was retrieved from a study of response to subunit inactivated influenza vaccine. Study-wide results and limits: The study's authors posited that every seasonal influenza vaccination enlists few new T cells.

This clonotype has ten or more counts. What it binds is unknown. The length of the CDR3 is 14 residues. Germline V lookup: CDR1 SGHRS, CDR2 YFSETQ. V lost 4 bases, J lost 3 bases, and 10 bases lay in between. Each CDR3 protein is one row after TCRdb ran MiXCR on the RT-PCR reads. This sample has fewer than 600,000 distinct CDR3 sequences; approximately 7.2% occur once, and the top ten carry around 13%. The rearrangement joins TRBV5-1 to TRBJ2-2, with a tentative D call TRBD1 (5 bases). This sequence originates from a man between 50 and 75 years old who received an inactivated influenza vaccine. The sequenced sample was PBMCs from blood, obtained roughly 24 months after vaccination. The CDR3: CASSARVDTGELFF. CDR3 coding DNA: TGCGCCAGCAGCGCCAGGGTCGACACCGGGGAGCTGTTTTTT.